The entry below gives a single T cell receptor (beta chain) sequence along with its context. No antigen is known for it. Profiling relied on immunoSEQ multiplex PCR, and the TCRdb table lists in-frame clones only, not all of them. The sample yields more than 300,000 clones, approximately 86% seen once. The sample is drawn from a study of Ad26.COV2.S vaccination and SARS-CoV-2 variants. Looking at the study overall: Ad26.COV2.S shots went into the muscle once or twice, 56 days apart. Findings and limits, study-wide: Vaccinees reportedly had broad spike-specific CD8+ and CD4+ T cell responses. Those who received the vaccine showed greater spike-specific TCR breadth than those given placebo.

Noted treatment: 19 received Ad26.COV2.S at low or high dose, single or two shots; about 5 received placebo; per-sample allocation not given. Day 63 after the first vaccine or placebo injection was the time point for sampling. From germline, CDR1 is SGHNT and CDR2 YYREEE (reference sequence). This CDR3 has 14 residues. Trimming at V came to 2 bases and at J to 5 bases, leaving 5 bases not matched to a gene. This sequence joins TRBV5-4 and TRBJ2-5; 8 positions agree with TRBD1. This clonotype was sampled from a person between 18 and 65 years old who received the Ad26.COV2.S COVID-19 vaccine or a placebo. This specimen was peripheral blood, taken in a trial of Ad26.COV2.S vaccine versus placebo. CDR3 amino acids: CASSLRTGRETQYF. The CDR3 DNA sequence: TGTGCCAGCAGCTTACGGACAGGGCGGGAGACCCAGTACTTC.